Detailed here is one T cell receptor beta chain. The beta constant-region primer was an equimolar mix of two oligonucleotides covering TRBC1 and TRBC2. Four rounds of PCR amplified the ligated cDNA using nested alpha and beta constant-region primers plus SP2. TCRdb re-derived calls from the UMI-ligation and nested PCR reads in MiXCR, one entry per CDR3 protein. The data hold 8,800 or so distinct CDR3 sequences, with 25% to 35% observed a single time. Germline CDR1 is MDHEN and CDR2 is SYDVKM. This CDR3 contains 19 residues. Trimming at V came to 5 bases and at J to 0 bases, leaving 13 bases not matched to a gene. The data belong to a study of naive and memory T cell subsets.

This sequence was found in a human donor in good health. The rearrangement joins TRBV28 to TRBJ1-3; 10 bases fit TRBD1. The specimen sequenced was CD8+ TEMRA cells from blood. As for subset: effector memory re-expressing CD45RA, CD45RA+ CD27-. Here the CDR3 DNA reads TGTGCCAGCAGTCTCTACCCTAGGACAGGGGGATCCTCTGGAAACACCATATATTTT. Encoded protein: CASSLYPRTGGSSGNTIYF.